Listed below are T cell receptor beta chains from one sample, sequenced in a study of T cells in tuberculosis. Sequencing used immunoSEQ multiplex PCR; TCRdb keeps in-frame clones, though not all of them. The sample holds some 90,000 clones, approximately 91% seen once. Sequencing was performed on CD1b-GMM tetramer-negative cells sorted from PBMCs. The receptors come from an adult woman with latent tuberculosis. The CDR3 runs from the conserved cysteine through the conserved F or W. D genes are given only for firm matches. Clone size is given for some rows only: seen once, a few or many times, or a class if the clone is expanded.

clone_size j_call d_call v_call cdr3_nt cdr3_aa
- TRBJ2-7 TRBD1 TRBV7-2 TGTGCCAGCAGCTTAGGACAGGGGGCCTACGAGCAGTACTTC CASSLGQGAYEQYF
- TRBJ2-7 - TRBV5-6 TGTGCCAGCAGCCCCTGGACAGCTATCTACGAGCAGTACTTC CASSPWTAIYEQYF
- TRBJ2-3 TRBD2 TRBV5-4 TGTGCCAGCAGCTTAGGGTCGGGACTAGGGGCAGATACGCAGTATTTT CASSLGSGLGADTQYF
- TRBJ2-1 - TRBV5-6 TGTGCCAGCAGCAGGAGCCATGAGCAGTTCTTC CASSRSHEQFF
- TRBJ1-3 - TRBV6-5 TGTGCCAGCAGTTACCGGGGAGTGCGCGCTGGAAACACCATATATTTT CASSYRGVRAGNTIYF
- TRBJ1-6 TRBD1 TRBV19 TGTGCCAGTAGTGCACAGGGGGTAGGGAATTCACCCCTCCACTTT CASSAQGVGNSPLHF
few TRBJ2-3 TRBD1 TRBV4-1 TGCGCCAGCAGCCAACAGGGGGCAGATACGCAGTATTTT CASSQQGADTQYF
- TRBJ2-3 - TRBV11-2 TGTGCCAGCAGCTCCCCAGGGGCAGGGAAGAGGAGCACAGATACGCAGTATTTT CASSSPGAGKRSTDTQYF
- TRBJ2-5 - TRBV27 TGTGCCAGCAGTTCTTTTGCGACAGGTCAAGAGACCCAGTACTTC CASSSFATGQETQYF
- TRBJ2-1 TRBD1 TRBV7-6 TGTGCCAGCAGCTTAGGAGGGACAGGGGGCCATGAGCAGTTCTTC CASSLGGTGGHEQFF
- TRBJ1-3 TRBD1 TRBV13 TGTGCCAGCAGCCATATGTTGACAGGGGGTGAGTTCGGAAACACCATATATTTT CASSHMLTGGEFGNTIYF
- TRBJ2-5 - TRBV6-6 TGTGCCAGCAGTTCGGGGGAGTTGGGGCAGTACTTC CASSSGELGQYF
- TRBJ2-7 - TRBV5-1 TGCGCCACCTACCCAGCCCCAGGGTCCTACGAGCAGTACTTC CATYPAPGSYEQYF
few TRBJ2-3 TRBD2 TRBV29-1 TGCAGCGTCGAGGATGGGCTAGCGGGGAATACGCAGTATTTT CSVEDGLAGNTQYF
- TRBJ2-3 - TRBV18 TGTGCCAGCTCACCACCGCACAGGGCCAGCACAGATACGCAGTATTTT CASSPPHRASTDTQYF
- TRBJ1-5 - TRBV6-1 TGTGCCAGCAGTGAAATAGGGGGAAATCAGCCCCAGCATTTT CASSEIGGNQPQHF
- TRBJ1-3 TRBD1 TRBV5-1 TGCGCCAGCAGCCCCGGGACAGGAGGAAACACCATATATTTT CASSPGTGGNTIYF
- TRBJ2-3 - TRBV7-3 TGTGCCAGCAGTTACTCCCTAAATTCAGATACGCAGTATTTT CASSYSLNSDTQYF
- TRBJ2-2 TRBD2 TRBV4-1 TGCGCCAGCAGCCAAGCCCTAGCGGGGGCCCAGAACACCGGGGAGCTGTTTTTT CASSQALAGAQNTGELFF
once TRBJ1-1 TRBD1 TRBV18 TGTGCCAGCTCACCCGGGACAGAGAACACTGAAGCTTTCTTT CASSPGTENTEAFF
- TRBJ2-3 TRBD1 TRBV6-1 TGTGCCAGCAGTGCCTTACCGGGACAGGAGTTAGATACGCAGTATTTT CASSALPGQELDTQYF
- TRBJ1-1 TRBD1 TRBV18 TGTGCCAGCTCACCGAAGGGACAGGGGAGCACTGAAGCTTTCTTT CASSPKGQGSTEAFF
- TRBJ2-7 - TRBV15 TGTGCCACCAGCAGAGGTAACAGTGGGTCCTACGAGCAGTACTTC CATSRGNSGSYEQYF
- TRBJ1-1 - TRBV20-1 TGCAGTGCTACCGGTGGCACTGAAGCTTTCTTT CSATGGTEAFF
- TRBJ2-2 TRBD1 TRBV4-2 TGTGCCAGCAGCCAAGTCTTCCGACAGGGGGCCGGGGAGCTGTTTTTT CASSQVFRQGAGELFF
- TRBJ2-3 - TRBV23-1 TGCGCCAGCAGTCAAGTGACGGGACAAAGCACAGATACGCAGTATTTT CASSQVTGQSTDTQYF
- TRBJ2-7 - TRBV5-1 TGCGCCAGCAGCTTGGCTACGGCCAGGGGCCTATACGAGCAGTACTTC CASSLATARGLYEQYF
once TRBJ1-2 - TRBV27 TGTGCCAGCAGTTTGGGCCCGGGTTCAGGGCCTACTAACTATGGCTACACCTTC CASSLGPGSGPTNYGYTF
- TRBJ2-7 TRBD1 TRBV5-1 TGCGCCAGCAGCTTGGGGACAGGGCTTTCCTACGAGCAGTACTTC CASSLGTGLSYEQYF
- TRBJ1-2 - TRBV25-1 TGTGCCAGCAGTGCGGACAATTCCTATGGCTACACCTTC CASSADNSYGYTF
- TRBJ1-2 - TRBV2 TGTGCCAGCGCCCGGGATAACTATGGCTACACCTTC CASARDNYGYTF
- TRBJ1-4 - TRBV28 TGTGCCAGCAGTTTAGGGGGGGGCGATGAAAAACTGTTTTTT CASSLGGGDEKLFF
- TRBJ2-7 - TRBV6-1 TGTGCCAGCAGGGCCCTTCCTTCGGGCGAGCAGTACTTC CASRALPSGEQYF
- TRBJ1-6 TRBD1 TRBV5-6 TGTGCCAGCAGCTCTTGGATCGGACAGGGGGATTCACCCCTCCACTTT CASSSWIGQGDSPLHF
- TRBJ1-5 - TRBV5-6 TGTGCCAGCAGCTTCGGGGGAAATCAGCCCCAGCATTTT CASSFGGNQPQHF
- TRBJ2-5 TRBD1 TRBV28 TGTGCCAGCAGTCCGTCGGGACAGGGGGCGGGGGAGACCCAGTACTTC CASSPSGQGAGETQYF
- TRBJ1-5 - TRBV7-2 TGTGCCAGCAGTCGACAGGATAGGCAGCCCCAGCATTTT CASSRQDRQPQHF
- TRBJ2-1 TRBD2 TRBV19 TGTGCCAGCACCTTTAGCGGGGGGGCCGGCTCCTACAATGAGCAGTTCTTC CASTFSGGAGSYNEQFF
- TRBJ2-5 TRBD1 TRBV29-1 TGCAGCGCTGGGACAGCCCCGCAAGAGACCCAGTACTTC CSAGTAPQETQYF
- TRBJ1-1 - TRBV6-6 TGTGCCAGCAACGCCGTATTCGGGACACTTAGCGAAGCTTTCTTT CASNAVFGTLSEAFF
few TRBJ1-6 TRBD1 TRBV19 TGTGCCAGTAGTAGCGATACAGGGGACCCTCCGCCACCCCTCCACTTT CASSSDTGDPPPPLHF
- TRBJ1-5 - TRBV5-6 TGTGCCAGCAGCTTGACTCAGGAAAGGTATCAGCCCCAGCATTTT CASSLTQERYQPQHF
- TRBJ1-2 - TRBV7-2 TGTGCCAGCAGCTTTCAGACAGGCAACTATGGCTACACCTTC CASSFQTGNYGYTF
- TRBJ1-1 TRBD1 TRBV7-9 TGTGCCAGCAGCTTAACCAGAAGACAGGGGATGAACACTGAAGCTTTCTTT CASSLTRRQGMNTEAFF
- TRBJ2-3 - TRBV10-3 TGTGCCATCAGTGAGTCTACAGCTACAGATACGCAGTATTTT CAISESTATDTQYF
- TRBJ1-2 TRBD1 TRBV6-1 TGTGCCAGCACGCGGGACAGGGGGCTCTCTGGCTACACCTTC CASTRDRGLSGYTF
- TRBJ2-3 - TRBV27 TGTGCCAGCAGTTTATTCGGGGAATGGATCACAGATACGCAGTATTTT CASSLFGEWITDTQYF
- TRBJ2-3 TRBD1 TRBV29-1 TGCAGCGTTGCATACTCGGGACAGATCACAGATACGCAGTATTTT CSVAYSGQITDTQYF
- TRBJ1-2 TRBD1 TRBV2 TGTGCCAGCAGAGACCGACAGGGGGCTGCTGGCTACACCTTC CASRDRQGAAGYTF
- TRBJ1-2 - TRBV11-2 TGTGCCAGCAGCTTAGCCGGGGATAAAGGCTACACCTTC CASSLAGDKGYTF
- TRBJ2-5 - TRBV6-1 TGTGCCAGCAGGCTAGCGTACATTGAGACCCAGTACTTC CASRLAYIETQYF
- TRBJ2-1 TRBD1 TRBV15 TGTGCCACCAGCGGCCACCGGGACAGCCCCTACAATGAGCAGTTCTTC CATSGHRDSPYNEQFF
- TRBJ1-5 - TRBV9 TGTGCCAGCAGCGTAGTTGTCACTGGCAGCCATCCCGACAATGCGAGCAATCAGCCCCAGCATTTT CASSVVVTGSHPDNASNQPQHF
- TRBJ1-5 - TRBV4-1 TGCGCCAGCAGCCAAGAAGGTGGGGGCTATCAGCCCCAGCATTTT CASSQEGGGYQPQHF
once TRBJ1-4 TRBD1 TRBV4-2 TGTGCCAGCAGCCAAGGGGGGACAGGGGGCGAAAAACTGTTTTTT CASSQGGTGGEKLFF
- TRBJ1-4 TRBD1 TRBV4-1 TGCGCCAGCAGCCCCCGGACAGGGATTGAAAAACTGTTTTTT CASSPRTGIEKLFF
- TRBJ2-1 TRBD2 TRBV5-4 TGTGCCAGCAGCCGAGCGGGGGGGCACAATGAGCAGTTCTTC CASSRAGGHNEQFF
- TRBJ1-1 - TRBV4-2 TGTGCCAGCAGCCAAGAGGGCAGGGACACTGAAGCTTTCTTT CASSQEGRDTEAFF